The T cell receptor (beta chain) described here comes from a study of blood T cells in healthy people across ages. The authors ran a second PCR of about 7 to 11 cycles using a sample-barcoded 5' primer and a J-beta primer mix. TCRdb processed the 5' RACE reads anew with MiXCR; each CDR3 protein has one entry. The repertoire includes 1.5 million or so distinct CDR3 sequences, approximately 40% of them detected once, and roughly 7.9% sits in the top ten. The CDR3 totals 18 residues. The germline CDR1 and CDR2 sequences are MGHRA and YSYEKL. V shed 1 base and J 5 bases; nucleotides not matched to a gene: 12.

The chain joins TRBV4-1 to TRBJ2-5, with 11 bases identical to TRBD1. The material sequenced was blood. This receptor was obtained from a woman between 18 and 29 years old in good health. CDR3 residues: CASSQAALRDRGTETQYF. Here the CDR3 DNA reads TGCGCCAGCAGCCAAGCGGCCTTGAGGGACAGGGGGACGGAGACCCAGTACTTC.